The 5 T cell receptor beta chains in this list originate from one sample, sequenced in a study of T-cell memory formation after mild COVID-19. TCRdb itself ran the 5' RACE reads through MiXCR, one entry per CDR3 protein. The table records around 300,000 distinct CDR3 sequences, 15% to 20% of them present only once. The sequenced sample was PBMCs or a T cell subset sorted from them (not recorded which). The receptors derive from a man aged 18 to 35 who had mild COVID-19 (a few samples of this study predate the infection). Cell type and time point are not known.

This clonotype was found a few times. The J gene is TRBJ1-1, the V gene TRBV6-6, with D unclear. The CDR3 is made up of 18 amino acids. V was clipped by 2 bases and J by 0 bases, with 19 bases between them. Per the germline V gene, CDR1 is MNHNY and CDR2 is SVGAGI (reference sequence). CDR3 loop: CASSYGLRQLPMNTEAFF. The CDR3 nucleotides are TGTGCCAGCAGTTACGGCTTGAGGCAGCTCCCGATGAACACTGAAGCTTTCTTT.

This clonotype was observed a few times. This rearrangement joins TRBV3-1 to TRBJ2-1; D not certain. Trimming removed 0 bases from V and 8 bases from J, with 11 bases in between. The CDR3 extends over 14 amino acids. Per germline, CDR1 LGHDT and CDR2 YNNKEL (reference sequence). The CDR3 is CASSQDIVDHEQFF. CDR3 DNA sequence: TGTGCCAGCAGCCAAGACATCGTGGACCATGAGCAGTTCTTC.

The table lists this clonotype with a few counts. At one end, the junction sequence differs from germline, possibly due to a read error. This chain uses TRBV20-1 with TRBJ1-1, with D unresolved. The CDR3 runs 11 residues. Germline CDR1 reads DFQATT; CDR2 reads SNEGSKA (reference sequence). The CDR3 sequence: CSAIGNSEGSF. CDR3 DNA sequence: TGCAGTGCCATAGGGAACTCCGAAGGTTCTTTT.

The chain links TRBV20-1 to TRBJ1-1; D remains ambiguous. The CDR3 loop spans 11 amino acids. Trimming removed 2 bases at V and 2 bases at J, with 3 bases between. CDR1 and CDR2 from the germline V gene are DFQATT and SNEGSKA (reference sequence). CDR3 in amino acids: CSARRNTEAFF. The CDR3 DNA is TGCAGTGCTAGACGCAACACTGAAGCTTTCTTT.

The rearrangement links TRBV7-2 to TRBJ1-4; 11 bases fit TRBD1. With V trimmed by 6 bases and J by 8 bases, 11 bases remained unmatched. Germline CDR1 is SGHTA and CDR2 is FQGNSA. The CDR3 length is 16 residues. The DNA for the CDR3 is TGTGCCAGCAGTTCCCATGGACAGGGGGCGGGCGAAAAACTGTTTTTT. Amino acids: CASSSHGQGAGEKLFF.